This T cell receptor (beta chain) comes out of a study of blood T cell repertoires in COVID-19. The data were produced by immunoSEQ multiplex PCR, yet TCRdb's version contains in-frame clones alone and is incomplete. The table shows under 45,000 clones, with 65% to 90% occurring only once. Input material: peripheral blood. The receptor's source is a man aged 40-49 years with active COVID-19.

DNA for the CDR3: TGTGCCACCAGCCAGGCCCGTAGCGGAGCGGAGCCTTATTTT. Amino acid sequence: CATSQARSGAEPYF. This chain joins TRBV24-1 and TRBJ2-3; D possibly corresponds to TRBD2 (6 bases). In germline, CDR1 is KGHDR, CDR2 SFDVKD. CDR3 length: 14 amino acids. V lost 7 bases and J lost 15, with 25 bases in between.